The TCR beta chain under discussion was sequenced for a study of beta chain features in type 1 diabetes. Study overall: All samples combined gave around 100,000,000 sorted cells for examination.

This clone occurred a few times. The study reverse transcribed the entire isolated RNA, so it sequenced expressed TCRB transcripts. TCRdb's copy holds only in-frame clones and misses some; the assay was immunoSEQ multiplex PCR. The repertoire includes 80,000 to 90,000 clones, about 32% of them detected once, and 0.45% sits in the top ten. Staining for CD45RO/CCR7/CD25/CD127/CD95/CD27 allowed sorting of CD4+ naive, central memory, regulatory and stem cell-like memory cells. Unmatched junction bases numbered 7, after V lost 4 bases and J lost 8 bases. CDR1 is SGHNT, CDR2 YYREEE, per germline (reference sequence). The CDR3 totals 14 residues.

The chain recombines TRBV5-4 with TRBJ1-4, with 8 bases identical to TRBD1. Sample: stem cell memory CD4+ T cells from blood. This TCR came from a young woman in good health. The CDR3 sequence: CASSPGQGGEKLFF. Here the CDR3 DNA reads TGTGCCAGCAGCCCTGGACAGGGAGGAGAAAAACTGTTTTTT.